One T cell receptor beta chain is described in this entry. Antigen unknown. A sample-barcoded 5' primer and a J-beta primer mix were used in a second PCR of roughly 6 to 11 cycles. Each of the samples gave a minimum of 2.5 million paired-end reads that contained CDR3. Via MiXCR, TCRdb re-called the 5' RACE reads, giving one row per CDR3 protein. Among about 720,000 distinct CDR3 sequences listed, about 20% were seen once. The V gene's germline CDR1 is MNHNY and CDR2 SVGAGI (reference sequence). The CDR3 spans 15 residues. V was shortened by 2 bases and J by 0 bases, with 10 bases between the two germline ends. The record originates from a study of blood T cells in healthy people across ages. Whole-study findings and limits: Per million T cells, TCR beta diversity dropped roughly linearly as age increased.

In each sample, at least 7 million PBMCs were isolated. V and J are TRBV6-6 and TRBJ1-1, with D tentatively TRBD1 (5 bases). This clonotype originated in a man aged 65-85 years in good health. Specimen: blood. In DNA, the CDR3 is TGTGCCAGCAGTTACGCTGACAGTTTGAACACTGAAGCTTTCTTT. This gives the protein CASSYADSLNTEAFF.